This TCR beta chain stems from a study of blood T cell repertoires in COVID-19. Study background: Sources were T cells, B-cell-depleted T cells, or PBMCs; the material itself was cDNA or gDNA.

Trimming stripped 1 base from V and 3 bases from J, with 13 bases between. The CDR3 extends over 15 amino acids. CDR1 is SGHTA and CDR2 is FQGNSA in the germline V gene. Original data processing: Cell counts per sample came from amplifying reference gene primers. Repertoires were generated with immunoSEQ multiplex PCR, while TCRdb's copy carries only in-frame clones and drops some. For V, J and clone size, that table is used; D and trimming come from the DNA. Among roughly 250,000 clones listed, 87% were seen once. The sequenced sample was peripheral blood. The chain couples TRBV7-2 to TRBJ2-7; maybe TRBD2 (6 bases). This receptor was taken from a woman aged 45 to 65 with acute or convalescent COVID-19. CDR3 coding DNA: TGTGCCAGCAGCTTAGAGCCAGGGACTTTCTACGAGCAGTACTTC. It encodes CASSLEPGTFYEQYF.